The 3 T cell receptor beta chains below all came from one sample that was sequenced in a study of Ad26.COV2.S vaccination and SARS-CoV-2 variants. Treatment meaning: 19 received Ad26.COV2.S at low or high dose, single or two shots; about five received placebo; per-sample allocation not given. Specimens were obtained on day 63 following the first vaccine or placebo injection. TCRdb keeps only in-frame clones here, not all; method: immunoSEQ multiplex PCR. This sample has approximately 410,000 clones; roughly 88% occur once, and the top ten carry roughly 4%. Sequenced here: peripheral blood, sampled in a trial of Ad26.COV2.S vaccine versus placebo. The receptors were gathered from a person aged 18-65 years who received the Ad26.COV2.S COVID-19 vaccine or a placebo.

The chain links TRBV7-9 to TRBJ2-2; TRBD1 might be the D (5 bases). V shed 0 bases and J shed 1 base, with 15 bases lying between them. Germline CDR1 reads SEHNR; CDR2 reads FQNEAQ (reference sequence). This CDR3 comprises 18 residues. The CDR3 DNA sequence: TGTGCCAGCAGCTTAGCGTCTCTGGAGACAGAGAACACCGGGGAGCTGTTTTTT. This sequence encodes CASSLASLETENTGELFF.

The gene calls are TRBV5-4 and TRBJ2-3; TRBD2 matches 10 bases. The germline CDR1 and CDR2 sequences are SGHNT and YYREEE (reference sequence). CDR3 length: 14 amino acids. V gave up 3 bases and J gave up 5 bases; unmatched junction bases: 3. CDR3 coding DNA: TGTGCCAGCAGCTCGGGACTAGCGTTAGATACGCAGTATTTT. As protein: CASSSGLALDTQYF.

The chain is built from TRBV4-3 and TRBJ1-4; 7 bases are shared with TRBD1. After removal of 4 bases from V and 7 bases from J, the junction contained 9 bases not matched to a gene. Germline V gene sequence: CDR1 LGHNA, CDR2 YSLEER. The CDR3 is made up of 15 amino acids. CDR3 sequence reads: CASSRRQGVGEKLFF. The CDR3 DNA reads as TGCGCCAGCAGCCGCAGACAGGGAGTCGGTGAAAAACTGTTTTTT.